One sample yielded the 24 T cell receptor beta chains listed below, sequenced in a study of cytomegalovirus exposure and HLA in healthy donors. PCR employed 60 Vbeta and 13 Jbeta primers. Measured with immunoSEQ multiplex PCR; TCRdb has only the in-frame clones, and not every one. Its table lists around 31,000 clones. The sample consisted of PBMCs. These receptors all stem from a female donor in good health and CMV-seronegative.

V and J are TRBV5-1 and TRBJ1-5; a weak D match, TRBD1 (6 bases). The CDR3 is 15 amino acids. Germline CDR1 and CDR2: SGHRS and YFSETQ. Trimming shortened V by 2 bases and J by 3 bases, and 12 bases separated the two germline ends. The CDR3 coding sequence is TGCGCCAGCAGCTTTGGGGGGGGGCCCAATCAGCCCCAGCATTTT. Encoded protein: CASSFGGGPNQPQHF.

The chain uses TRBV15 and TRBJ1-4, with no clear D. The V end lost 0 bases, the J end lost 8 bases, and 10 bases lay between the germline ends. The CDR3 runs to 14 residues. Germline CDR1 LNHNV, CDR2 YYDKDF (reference sequence). This CDR3 reads CATSRDKKREKLFF. CDR3 DNA: TGTGCCACCAGCAGAGATAAGAAGAGGGAAAAACTGTTTTTT.

The rearrangement joins TRBV4-1 to TRBJ1-4; 8 bases match TRBD1. CDR3 length: 15 residues. Trimming at V came to 3 bases and at J to 8 bases, leaving 8 bases not matched to a gene. Germline CDR1 MGHRA, CDR2 YSYEKL. CDR3 bases: TGCGCCAGCAGCCAGCCGGACAGGGATGGCGAAAAACTGTTTTTT. Its translation is CASSQPDRDGEKLFF.

The V gene is TRBV5-4, the J gene TRBJ2-7; 10 bases fit TRBD1. The trim removed 4 bases at V and 0 bases at J, leaving 7 bases unmatched. The CDR3 is made up of 16 amino acids. CDR1 is SGHNT and CDR2 is YYREEE in the germline V gene (reference sequence). Here the CDR3 DNA reads TGTGCCAGCAGCGAACCGGGACAGGGGACCTCCTACGAGCAGTACTTC. Translation: CASSEPGQGTSYEQYF.

CDR3 sequence (DNA): TGTGCCAGCAGCTTAGGCGGGACAGGGAGGCCCTACGAGCAGTACTTC. Encoded protein: CASSLGGTGRPYEQYF. V gene TRBV7-8 combines with J gene TRBJ2-7, with TRBD1 matching over 9 bases. CDR1 is SGHVS, CDR2 FQNEAQ, per germline. The CDR3 is 16 amino acids. V gave up 1 base and J gave up 2 bases; unmatched junction bases: 6.

The chain recombines TRBV7-9 with TRBJ1-4; 8 bases are shared with TRBD1. The CDR3 totals 13 residues. After removal of 9 bases from V and 7 bases from J, the junction contained 7 bases not matched to a gene. The germline V gene has CDR1 SEHNR and CDR2 FQNEAQ (reference sequence). CDR3 protein: CARPGGEGEKLFF. CDR3 nucleotide sequence: TGTGCCAGACCAGGGGGCGAGGGTGAAAAACTGTTTTTT.

J is TRBJ2-6 and V is TRBV29-1; 7 bases line up with TRBD1. Germline V gene sequence: CDR1 SQVTM, CDR2 ANQGSEA. V lost 6 bases to trimming and J lost 2 bases; unmatched junction nucleotides: 10. The CDR3 totals 16 residues. The CDR3 region is CSVNPGGRAGANVLTF. The CDR3 DNA follows: TGCAGCGTCAATCCAGGGGGTCGAGCTGGGGCCAACGTCCTGACTTTC.

This chain joins TRBV6-5 and TRBJ2-1; 8 bases fit TRBD1. CDR1 is MNHEY, CDR2 SVGAGI, per germline. V shed 6 bases, J shed 6 bases, and the junction held 7 bases outside the gene matches. The CDR3 runs 14 residues. The CDR3 DNA reads TGTGCCAGCAGGGACAGGGACCGATTCAATGAGCAGTTCTTC. As protein: CASRDRDRFNEQFF.

The chain couples TRBV5-4 to TRBJ1-2; D remains unclear. V was trimmed by 0 bases and J by 4 bases, leaving 13 bases between them. CDR3 length equals 15 residues. The germline gives CDR1 SGHNT, CDR2 YYREEE (reference sequence). The CDR3 DNA sequence: TGTGCCAGCAGCTTGGAACAGACGACGATCTATGGCTACACCTTC. It encodes CASSLEQTTIYGYTF.

The chain is built from TRBV19 and TRBJ2-1; no firm D call. V was cut by 2 bases and J by 7 bases, with 18 bases left in between. This CDR3 has 16 residues. Germline V gives CDR1 LNHDA, CDR2 SQIVND (reference sequence). The CDR3: CASSISPSRYENEQFF. CDR3 in DNA: TGTGCCAGTAGTATAAGCCCCTCCCGGTACGAGAATGAGCAGTTCTTC.

The chain carries TRBV5-6 and TRBJ2-7, with D perhaps TRBD1 (5 bases). Germline assignment: CDR1 SGHDT and CDR2 YYEEEE. The CDR3 has 18 amino acids. The V and J ends lost 4 bases and 3 bases respectively, with 26 bases between them. This CDR3 reads CASSDRQTTSFFDYEQYF. The CDR3 DNA reads as TGTGCCAGCAGCGACAGACAGACAACCTCATTCTTCGACTACGAGCAGTACTTC.

The genes are TRBV11-3 and TRBJ2-7; unclear D gene. Germline V gene sequence: CDR1 SGHNT, CDR2 YENEEA. V was pared by 5 bases and J by 5 bases, with 19 bases between. The CDR3 loop spans 15 amino acids. The CDR3 nucleotides read TGTGCCAGCAGCCTAGGGTTCAGTCGCCCCCACGAGCAGTACTTC. Its translation is CASSLGFSRPHEQYF.

The gene calls are TRBV9 and TRBJ2-7; 12 bases line up with TRBD2. CDR3 length equals 16 residues. Germline V gives CDR1 SGDLS, CDR2 YYNGEE. Trimming removed 4 bases from V and 7 bases from J; junction bases left unmatched: 12. CDR3 amino acids: CASSPTSGGPPGEQYF. CDR3 DNA: TGTGCCAGCAGCCCGACTAGCGGGGGCCCTCCGGGGGAGCAGTACTTC.

The chain joins TRBV6-5 to TRBJ1-2; 8 positions agree with TRBD1. Germline V lookup: CDR1 MNHEY, CDR2 SVGAGI. The CDR3 is 13 residues long. The trim removed 5 bases at V and 6 bases at J, leaving 5 bases unmatched. This CDR3 is CASSPRGLDGYTF. The CDR3 nucleotides are TGTGCCAGCAGTCCCAGGGGGCTCGATGGCTACACCTTC.

V and J are TRBV4-1 and TRBJ1-5; perhaps TRBD1 as D (6 bases). This CDR3 comprises 17 residues. The germline V gene has CDR1 MGHRA and CDR2 YSYEKL. Trimming removed 0 bases from V and 2 bases from J, with 14 bases in between. As DNA, the CDR3 is TGCGCCAGCAGCCAAGAAAAGACAGGCGCGGGCAATCAGCCCCAGCATTTT. Translating it yields CASSQEKTGAGNQPQHF.

This sequence joins TRBV30 and TRBJ2-7; 8 bases map to TRBD1. CDR3 length: 14 residues. Germline lookup yields CDR1 GTSNPN and CDR2 SVGIG (reference sequence). With V trimmed by 3 bases and J by 3 bases, 7 bases remained unmatched. The CDR3, as DNA: TGTGCCTGGAGCGCCGGGACAGGAGACTACGAGCAGTACTTC. The encoded protein is CAWSAGTGDYEQYF.

The chain uses TRBV7-2 and TRBJ1-5, with 8 bases identical to TRBD1. The ends lost 3 bases at V and 4 bases at J; junction bases unmatched: 8. Per the germline V gene, CDR1 is SGHTA and CDR2 is FQGNSA. CDR3 length equals 16 residues. The CDR3 DNA is TGTGCCAGCAGCTTCTCCACGGGACAGGCAAATCAGCCCCAGCATTTT. Amino acids: CASSFSTGQANQPQHF.

The chain carries TRBV2 and TRBJ2-1; 7 nucleotides match TRBD1. Germline assignment: CDR1 SNHLY and CDR2 FYNNEI. V shed 5 bases, J shed 4 bases, and the junction held 8 bases outside the gene matches. The CDR3 covers 15 residues. CDR3 region: CASSSERGPYNEQFF. The CDR3 DNA is TGTGCCAGCAGTTCTGAGAGGGGGCCATACAATGAGCAGTTCTTC.

The J gene is TRBJ2-3, the V gene TRBV4-3; a weak D match, TRBD1 (6 bases). V was clipped by 1 base and J by 5 bases, with 16 bases between them. The CDR3 has 16 amino acids. The germline V gene has CDR1 LGHNA and CDR2 YSLEER. The CDR3 loop reads CASSQGGNRVRDTQYF. CDR3 DNA: TGCGCCAGCAGCCAAGGGGGAAACAGGGTCAGAGATACGCAGTATTTT.

The chain combines TRBV10-1 with TRBJ1-1; D unclear. The length of the CDR3 is 15 residues. Germline V CDR1 and CDR2: WNHNN, SYGVQD (reference sequence). Trimming took 0 bases from V and 1 from J, leaving 9 bases between them. The CDR3 DNA sequence: TGCGCCAGCAGTGAGTCTATGACGGGGAACACTGAAGCTTTCTTT. It translates to CASSESMTGNTEAFF.

The chain has TRBV19 and TRBJ1-4; 7 bases are a match to TRBD1. CDR3 length: 16 residues. J lost 0 bases, V lost 5 bases, and 6 bases had no gene match. The germline gives CDR1 LNHDA, CDR2 SQIVND (reference sequence). The CDR3 loop is CASSLGGTATNEKLFF. In nucleotides, the CDR3 is TGTGCCAGTAGTCTAGGCGGGACAGCAACTAATGAAAAACTGTTTTTT.

The chain employs TRBV28 and TRBJ2-7; a weak D match, TRBD2 (6 bases). CDR3 length: 16 amino acids. The V gene's germline CDR1 is MDHEN and CDR2 SYDVKM. V was cut by 5 bases and J by 0 bases, with 17 bases left in between. CDR3: CASSPGGGASSYEQYF. In DNA, the CDR3 is TGTGCCAGCAGTCCCGGCGGCGGGGCGAGCTCCTACGAGCAGTACTTC.

The chain employs TRBV9 and TRBJ2-3, with 12 bases matching TRBD2. This CDR3 region has 18 residues. V lost 4 bases and J lost 1; bases outside the gene matches: 10. From germline, CDR1 is SGDLS and CDR2 YYNGEE. The CDR3 is CASSFGLAGGRGTDTQYF. The CDR3 DNA follows: TGTGCCAGCAGCTTTGGGCTAGCGGGGGGGCGTGGCACAGATACGCAGTATTTT.

V is TRBV15 and J is TRBJ1-4, with 8 bases matching TRBD1. The trim removed 0 bases at V and 8 bases at J, leaving 8 bases unmatched. Germline values: CDR1 LNHNV, CDR2 YYDKDF (reference sequence). This CDR3 has 16 residues. DNA of the CDR3: TGTGCCACCAGCAGAGATCTCCCAGGGGGCTTGGAAAAACTGTTTTTT. It is translated as CATSRDLPGGLEKLFF.